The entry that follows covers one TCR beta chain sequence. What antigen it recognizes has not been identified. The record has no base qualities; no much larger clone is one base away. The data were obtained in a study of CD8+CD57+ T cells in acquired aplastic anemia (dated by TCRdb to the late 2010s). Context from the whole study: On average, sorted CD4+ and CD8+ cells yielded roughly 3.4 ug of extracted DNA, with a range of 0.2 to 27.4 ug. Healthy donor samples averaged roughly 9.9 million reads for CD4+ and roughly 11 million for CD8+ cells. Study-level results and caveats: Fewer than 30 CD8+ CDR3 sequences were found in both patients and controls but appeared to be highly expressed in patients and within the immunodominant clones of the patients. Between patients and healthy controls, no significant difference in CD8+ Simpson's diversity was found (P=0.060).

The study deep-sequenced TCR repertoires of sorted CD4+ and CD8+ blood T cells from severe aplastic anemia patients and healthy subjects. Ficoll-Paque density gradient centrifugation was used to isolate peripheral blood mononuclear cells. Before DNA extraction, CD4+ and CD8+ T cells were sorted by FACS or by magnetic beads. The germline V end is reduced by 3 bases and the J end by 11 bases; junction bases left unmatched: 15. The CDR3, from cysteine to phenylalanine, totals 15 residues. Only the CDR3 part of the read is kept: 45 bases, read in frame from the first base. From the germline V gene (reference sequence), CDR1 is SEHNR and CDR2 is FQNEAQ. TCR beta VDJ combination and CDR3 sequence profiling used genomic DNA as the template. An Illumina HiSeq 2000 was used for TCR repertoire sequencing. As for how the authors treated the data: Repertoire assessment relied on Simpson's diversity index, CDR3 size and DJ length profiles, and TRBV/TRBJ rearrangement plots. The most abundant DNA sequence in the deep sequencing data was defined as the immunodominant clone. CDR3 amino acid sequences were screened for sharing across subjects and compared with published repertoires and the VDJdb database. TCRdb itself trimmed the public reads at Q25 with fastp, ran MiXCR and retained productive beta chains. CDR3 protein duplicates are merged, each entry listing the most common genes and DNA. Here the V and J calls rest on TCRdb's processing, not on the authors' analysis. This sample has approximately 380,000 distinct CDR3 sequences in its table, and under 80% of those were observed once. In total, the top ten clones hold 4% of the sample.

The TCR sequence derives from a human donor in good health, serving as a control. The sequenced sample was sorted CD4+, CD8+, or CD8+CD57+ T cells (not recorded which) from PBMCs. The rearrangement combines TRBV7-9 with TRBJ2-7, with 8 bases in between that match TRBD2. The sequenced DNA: TGTGCCAGCAGCTTGAATATAGCGGGGAACTCCGGGGAGTACTTC. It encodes CASSLNIAGNSGEYF.